The 27 T cell receptor beta chains below were found in one sample sequenced in a study of radiation and T cells in renal cell carcinoma. Documented time point: blood 4 weeks post-SBRT, at nephrectomy. Sample treatment: 15 Gy SBRT to primary tumor, nephrectomy 4 weeks later. Clones were read by immunoSEQ multiplex PCR, and TCRdb kept only the in-frame ones, dropping some. Of 40,000 to 50,000 clones detected, about 84% appear once; the ten largest clones hold 27%. This sample comprised blood, obtained from a patient whose treatment included radiotherapy and nephrectomy. The receptors originated from a woman in her 70s with renal cell carcinoma.

This chain connects TRBV6-4 to TRBJ2-7; 10 bases match TRBD1. This CDR3 has 18 residues. Germline V gene data show CDR1 as MRHNA and CDR2 as SNTAGT. V trimming: 4 bases; J trimming: 0 bases; junction bases outside the gene matches: 12. Written as DNA, the CDR3 is TGTGCCAGCAGTGGCGACAGGGGGCGAACCCAGAGCTCCTACGAGCAGTACTTC. This codes for CASSGDRGRTQSSYEQYF.

The chain has TRBV5-4 and TRBJ1-1, with D maybe TRBD1 (5 bases). The V and J ends lost 4 bases and 3 bases respectively, with 10 bases between them. The length of the CDR3 is 13 residues. The V gene's germline CDR1 is SGHNT and CDR2 YYREEE (reference sequence). The chain's CDR3 is CASSPLGDTEAFF. In DNA, the CDR3 is TGTGCCAGCAGCCCCCTAGGGGACACTGAAGCTTTCTTT. The complete variable domain, with remaining parts taken from reference TRBV5-4 and TRBJ1-1, reads ETGVTQSPTHLIKTRGQQVTLRCSSQSGHNTVSWYQQALGQGPQFIFQYYREEENGRGNFPPRFSGLQFPNYSSELNVNALELDDSALYLCASSPLGDTEAFFGQGTRLTVV.

The chain has TRBV30 and TRBJ2-7; either TRBD1 or TRBD2 may supply D (6 bases each). The V and J ends lost 3 bases and 3 bases respectively, with 15 bases between them. The germline V gene has CDR1 GTSNPN and CDR2 SVGIG (reference sequence). This CDR3 spans 14 amino acids. CDR3 in DNA: TGTGCCTGGAGCGGAGGGGGATTAAGCTACGAGCAGTACTTC. Protein product: CAWSGGGLSYEQYF.

The chain joins TRBV7-8 to TRBJ1-2, with 11 bases that match TRBD1. Looked up from germline, CDR1 is SGHVS and CDR2 is FQNEAQ. The CDR3 is made up of 14 amino acids. J gave up 4 bases and V 5 bases, and 3 bases lay outside the gene matches. The CDR3 is CASSVGTGGYGYTF. For the CDR3, the DNA is TGTGCCAGCAGCGTCGGGACAGGGGGCTATGGCTACACCTTC.

This clone was counted a single time. The V and J genes are TRBV15 and TRBJ1-1, with 7 nucleotides matching TRBD1. Germline CDR1 LNHNV, CDR2 YYDKDF (reference sequence). CDR3 size: 16 residues. The V and J ends lost 3 bases and 6 bases, in that order; junction bases with no gene match: 13. DNA of the CDR3: TGTGCCACCAGCAGCCGACGGGGACAGAGACCATCTGAAGCTTTCTTT. It encodes CATSSRRGQRPSEAFF.

V is TRBV7-9 and J is TRBJ1-1, with D unclear. Germline values: CDR1 SEHNR, CDR2 FQNEAQ (reference sequence). V lost 8 bases and J lost 5, with 6 bases in between. This CDR3 is built from 10 residues. The CDR3 reads CASEGTEAFF. In nucleotides, the CDR3 is TGTGCCAGCGAGGGAACTGAAGCTTTCTTT.

The chain combines TRBV6-5 with TRBJ1-1; no firm D call. Trimming left V 0 bases short and J 2 bases short, with 4 bases between. Germline loops: CDR1 MNHEY, CDR2 SVGAGI. The CDR3 is 13 residues long. This chain's CDR3 is CASSYSSNTEAFF. CDR3 in DNA: TGTGCCAGCAGTTACTCGTCTAACACTGAAGCTTTCTTT.

This clone turned up a few times. The chain combines TRBV6-5 with TRBJ1-6, with D hard to call. V was shortened by 5 bases and J by 8 bases, with 13 bases between the two germline ends. The CDR3 consists of 14 residues. Germline CDR1 MNHEY, CDR2 SVGAGI. This CDR3 is CASSPVEVDSPLHF. CDR3 nucleotide sequence: TGTGCCAGCAGTCCCGTGGAAGTCGATTCACCCCTCCACTTT.

The chain joins TRBV9 to TRBJ1-5; tentative D call: TRBD1 (5 bases). This CDR3 is 15 amino acids long. Trimming shortened V by 2 bases and J by 8 bases, and 17 bases separated the two germline ends. CDR1 SGDLS and CDR2 YYNGEE come from the germline V gene. The CDR3 DNA reads as TGTGCCAGCAGCGTTGACAGACACCCCGGGGAGCCCCAGCATTTT. Translation gives CASSVDRHPGEPQHF.

This chain uses TRBV5-4 with TRBJ1-2; 9 positions match TRBD1. The V gene end was trimmed by 4 bases and the J gene end by 5 bases; junction bases not matched to a gene: 9. Germline assignment: CDR1 SGHNT and CDR2 YYREEE (reference sequence). The CDR3 extends over 15 amino acids. The CDR3 region has the DNA TGTGCCAGCAGCGCCGGACAGGGGTGGGAATATGGCTACACCTTC. This codes for CASSAGQGWEYGYTF. The complete variable domain, with remaining parts taken from reference TRBV5-4 and TRBJ1-2, reads ETGVTQSPTHLIKTRGQQVTLRCSSQSGHNTVSWYQQALGQGPQFIFQYYREEENGRGNFPPRFSGLQFPNYSSELNVNALELDDSALYLCASSAGQGWEYGYTFGSGTRLTVV.

The J gene is TRBJ2-5, the V gene TRBV11-2; 8 nucleotides align to TRBD2. The CDR3 spans 16 residues. J lost 1 base, V lost 2 bases, and 6 bases had no gene match. Germline V gene lookup returns CDR1 SGHAT and CDR2 FQNNGV. Here the CDR3 reads CASSLYGGGPQETQYF. In nucleotides, the CDR3 is TGTGCCAGCAGCTTATACGGGGGGGGCCCCCAAGAGACCCAGTACTTC.

The CDR3: CANKAPGHRTDTQYF. The CDR3 DNA sequence: TGTGCCAATAAGGCTCCGGGACATCGAACAGATACGCAGTATTTT. The chain couples TRBV19 to TRBJ2-3; possibly TRBD1 for D (6 bases). Looked up from germline, CDR1 is LNHDA and CDR2 is SQIVND (reference sequence). V dropped 10 bases and J dropped 3 bases, with 20 bases sitting between them. There are 15 residues in the CDR3.

The chain uses TRBV5-4 and TRBJ2-1; D may be TRBD1 (5 bases). Germline loops: CDR1 SGHNT, CDR2 YYREEE (reference sequence). The CDR3 is 14 amino acids. V lost 4 bases and J 0 bases, leaving 8 bases between the germline ends. This chain's CDR3 is CASSVTDSYNEQFF. As DNA, the CDR3 is TGTGCCAGCAGCGTGACAGACTCCTACAATGAGCAGTTCTTC.

The V call is TRBV6-5, the J call TRBJ1-2; 8 nucleotides line up with TRBD1. Germline V lookup: CDR1 MNHEY, CDR2 SVGAGI. This CDR3 has 14 amino acids. J lost 8 bases, V lost 2 bases, and 7 bases had no gene match. DNA of the CDR3: TGTGCCAGCAGTTACAGTAATTGGGACAGGGGCTACACCTTC. Translated: CASSYSNWDRGYTF.

The rearrangement links TRBV6-6 to TRBJ2-1; 15 nucleotides align to TRBD2. Germline CDR1 MNHNY, CDR2 SVGAGI (reference sequence). Losses at the gene ends were 4 bases for V and 7 bases for J; bases not matched to a gene: 5. CDR3 length: 16 residues. This chain's CDR3 is CASSSRTSGRVNEQFF. The CDR3 DNA reads as TGTGCCAGCAGTTCCCGGACTAGCGGGAGGGTTAATGAGCAGTTCTTC.

V usage is TRBV2 and J usage is TRBJ2-1; the D gene is possibly TRBD2 (6 bases). This CDR3 spans 15 amino acids. V was trimmed by 10 bases and J by 0 bases, leaving 16 bases between them. Germline lookup yields CDR1 SNHLY and CDR2 FYNNEI. The CDR3 is CATSSALSSYNEQFF. The CDR3 coding sequence is TGTGCCACCTCTAGCGCGCTGAGCTCCTACAATGAGCAGTTCTTC.

The chain has TRBV5-1 and TRBJ2-3; D may be TRBD1 (5 bases). In germline, CDR1 is SGHRS, CDR2 YFSETQ. V lost 0 bases and J lost 4, with 9 bases in between. The CDR3 runs 14 residues. The CDR3 reads CASSLGQGSDTQYF. CDR3 sequence (DNA): TGCGCCAGCAGCTTGGGGCAGGGATCAGATACGCAGTATTTT. The full variable domain, with the rest looked up from reference TRBV5-1 and TRBJ2-3, is KAGVTQTPRYLIKTRGQQVTLSCSPISGHRSVSWYQQTPGQGLQFLFEYFSETQRNKGNFPGRFSGRQFSNSRSEMNVSTLELGDSALYLCASSLGQGSDTQYFGPGTRLTVL.

The chain is built from TRBV7-2 and TRBJ2-1; D gene ambiguous. V gave up 7 bases and J gave up 0 bases, with 10 bases separating them. Germline CDR1 and CDR2: SGHTA and FQGNSA. The CDR3 covers 14 residues. In DNA form, the CDR3 reads TGTGCCAGCAACCCCCCCTTCTCCTACAATGAGCAGTTCTTC. It translates to CASNPPFSYNEQFF.

The chain is built from TRBV19 and TRBJ1-4, with D possibly TRBD1 on 5 matching bases. Germline CDR1 reads LNHDA; CDR2 reads SQIVND (reference sequence). V dropped 8 bases and J dropped 5 bases, with 6 bases sitting between them. The CDR3 totals 11 residues. CDR3 loop: CASGGNEKLFF. Written as DNA, the CDR3 is TGTGCCAGTGGGGGAAATGAAAAACTGTTTTTT.

V is TRBV5-1 and J is TRBJ1-5, with TRBD1 matching 7 bases. The V gene's germline CDR1 is SGHRS and CDR2 YFSETQ. The V segment lost 7 bases and the J segment 5 bases; nucleotides outside the gene matches: 6. The CDR3 runs 13 residues. In DNA, the CDR3 is TGCGCCAGCCGACAGGGCGAGGATCAGCCCCAGCATTTT. Encoded protein: CASRQGEDQPQHF.

This clone was seen a few times. This rearrangement joins TRBV14 to TRBJ2-2, with unresolved D. Trimming stripped 6 bases from V and 6 bases from J, with 11 bases between. The CDR3 length is 13 residues. The germline gives CDR1 SGHDN, CDR2 FVKESK. The chain's CDR3 is CASRPGRPGELFF. The CDR3 nucleotides read TGTGCCAGCAGACCAGGTCGGCCCGGGGAGCTGTTTTTT.

This chain uses TRBV19 with TRBJ2-1; 14 bases map to TRBD2. The CDR3 contains 16 residues. Germline trimming cut 4 bases from V and 7 bases from J; bases unmatched to any gene: 6. Germline-derived CDR1 and CDR2 are LNHDA and SQIVND (reference sequence). The chain's CDR3 is CASSTPGLAGVNEQFF. The CDR3 DNA follows: TGTGCCAGTAGTACTCCGGGACTAGCGGGAGTGAATGAGCAGTTCTTC.

V is TRBV9 and J is TRBJ2-2; D not resolved. The CDR3 loop spans 13 amino acids. Germline loops: CDR1 SGDLS, CDR2 YYNGEE. V was clipped by 6 bases and J by 4 bases, with 10 bases between them. The CDR3 DNA sequence: TGTGCCAGCACTACGGCGGTCACCGGGGAGCTGTTTTTT. This translates into CASTTAVTGELFF.

V usage is TRBV5-1 and J usage is TRBJ2-5, with 9 bases aligning to TRBD1. Germline CDR1 reads SGHRS; CDR2 reads YFSETQ. V was clipped by 2 bases and J by 4 bases; unmatched bases: 12. CDR3 size: 17 residues. The CDR3 coding sequence is TGCGCCAGCAGCTTTCAAGGACAGGGGAGGTTAGGAGAGACCCAGTACTTC. Its protein product is CASSFQGQGRLGETQYF.

The genes are TRBV2 and TRBJ1-5; the D is unclear. Trimming removed 3 bases from V and 2 bases from J, with 5 bases in between. Germline V gene sequence: CDR1 SNHLY, CDR2 FYNNEI. The CDR3 length is 13 residues. CDR3 protein: CASSDRGNQPQHF. The CDR3 nucleotides read TGTGCCAGCAGTGATAGGGGCAATCAGCCCCAGCATTTT.

V and J are TRBV5-1 and TRBJ2-1; D possibly uses TRBD1 or TRBD2 (5 bases each). Germline lookup yields CDR1 SGHRS and CDR2 YFSETQ. The CDR3 runs to 13 residues. Trimming left V 0 bases short and J 10 bases short, with 11 bases between. DNA of the CDR3: TGCGCCAGCAGCTTGGTGGACGGGGACGAGCAGTTCTTC. It codes for CASSLVDGDEQFF.

The chain couples TRBV2 to TRBJ2-7; D unclear. The CDR3 contains 13 residues. V was clipped by 7 bases and J by 0 bases, with 10 bases between them. CDR1 is SNHLY, CDR2 FYNNEI, per germline. CDR3 region: CASIDTNSYEQYF. The CDR3 DNA reads TGTGCCAGCATCGACACCAACTCCTACGAGCAGTACTTC.